This entry is about one T cell receptor (beta chain). Its target is unknown. TCRdb ran MiXCR on the 5' RACE reads and lists one entry per CDR3 protein. The data contain a few hundred thousand distinct CDR3 sequences, approximately 12% of them singletons. This specimen comes from a study of identical twins. Overall study results and limits: Analyses of zero insertions could be partly confounded by invariant MAIT and iNKT cells. When twins shared out-of-frame alpha sequences, those sequences had excess low generation probability.

Per germline, CDR1 LGHNA and CDR2 YSLEER. V was pared by 0 bases and J by 6 bases, with 6 bases of the junction left unmatched. The CDR3 sequence is 16 residues long. These data are also associated with another study on yellow fever vaccine responses in identical twins.

The V call is TRBV4-3, the J call TRBJ2-1; 9 bases fit TRBD2. This TCR was sampled from a woman between 18 and 30 years old in good health. The sample comprised memory (CD45RO+) T cells sorted from blood. The CDR3 region has the DNA TGCGCCAGCAGCCAAGATGGCGGGAGGGCTACCAATGAGCAGTTCTTC. It codes for CASSQDGGRATNEQFF.